This T cell receptor beta chain was recovered during a study of T-cell reconstitution after alpha-beta-depleted transplantation in children. Construction of the TCRbeta library involved unique molecular identifiers. TCRdb re-derived calls from the PCR reads in MiXCR, one entry per CDR3 protein. The table includes a few hundred thousand distinct CDR3 sequences, roughly an eighth detected once. This clonotype showed up many times. The germline CDR1 and CDR2 sequences are LGHNA and YNFKEQ. V lost 0 bases to trimming and J lost 7 bases, with 6 bases between them. This CDR3 comprises 12 residues. The receptor's source is a human donor who donated a stem cell graft to a child with combined immunodeficiency. This chain connects TRBV4-2 to TRBJ2-5; D ambiguous. Sequenced material: PBMCs from the stem cell graft donor, taken from the stem cell graft. CDR3 sequence reads: CASSQELGTQYF. The CDR3 DNA reads as TGTGCCAGCAGCCAAGAGCTCGGGACCCAGTACTTC.